Listed below are T cell receptor beta chains from one sample, sequenced in a study of identical twins. MiXCR, applied by TCRdb to the 5' RACE reads, yields one record per CDR3 protein. The profile shows nearly 900,000 distinct CDR3 sequences, roughly 12% of them singletons. The same sample was also studied in work on yellow fever vaccine responses in identical twins.

The sequenced material came from PBMCs. These receptors all stem from a woman between 18 and 29 years old in good health. The CDR3 runs from the conserved cysteine through the conserved F or W. The order of the fields is V gene, clone size, J gene, D gene, CDR3 protein, CDR3 DNA. A D gene is named only where the DNA matches it firmly. Clone size, where shown, is once, few, many, or a class for clones that have expanded.

TRBV7-8	few	TRBJ2-4	.	CASSFQAPTGSKNIQYF	TGTGCCAGCAGCTTTCAAGCCCCTACAGGATCCAAAAACATTCAGTACTTC
TRBV28	few	TRBJ2-1	TRBD2	CASRGLAGGGFF	TGTGCCAGCAGGGGACTAGCGGGGGGTGGGTTCTTC
TRBV18	.	TRBJ1-2	TRBD1	CASSPVGQGNYGYTF	TGTGCCAGCTCACCTGTGGGACAGGGGAATTATGGCTACACCTTC
TRBV12-3/TRBV12-4	.	TRBJ2-7	.	CASSFAPSAYEQYF	TGTGCCAGCAGTTTTGCCCCGAGTGCCTACGAGCAGTACTTC
TRBV4-1	few	TRBJ2-5	TRBD1	CASSARQGLMETQYF	TGCGCCAGCAGCGCCCGACAGGGCTTGATGGAGACCCAGTACTTC
TRBV12-5	.	TRBJ2-1	TRBD1	CASGLLQGANEQFF	TGTGCTAGTGGTTTGCTCCAGGGGGCGAATGAGCAGTTCTTC
TRBV24-1	few	TRBJ2-1	TRBD1	CATTGQGDYNEQFF	TGTGCCACCACTGGACAGGGCGACTACAATGAGCAGTTCTTC
TRBV28	few	TRBJ2-1	.	CASSEEGPGSSYNEQFF	TGTGCCAGCAGCGAGGAGGGGCCGGGGAGCTCCTACAATGAGCAGTTCTTC
TRBV5-6	many	TRBJ1-1	.	CASSLGGLAEAFF	TGTGCCAGCAGCTTGGGAGGTCTGGCGGAAGCTTTCTTT
TRBV7-9	.	TRBJ1-1	.	CASTWGYTEAFF	TGTGCCAGCACCTGGGGCTACACTGAAGCTTTCTTT
TRBV11-2	many	TRBJ2-1	.	CASSLLGLLAEQFF	TGTGCCAGCAGCTTATTGGGACTCCTAGCTGAGCAGTTCTTC
TRBV7-8	few	TRBJ1-6	TRBD1	CASSIPGQGATLNSPLHF	TGTGCCAGCAGCATACCGGGACAGGGGGCGACGTTGAATTCACCCCTCCACTTT
TRBV5-4	.	TRBJ2-3	TRBD2	CASSFPSGGGFFRADTQYF	TGTGCCAGCAGCTTCCCTAGCGGGGGGGGATTTTTTAGGGCAGATACGCAGTATTTT
TRBV24-1	few	TRBJ1-5	.	CATSDSRGTGQPQHF	TGTGCCACCAGTGATTCAAGGGGGACCGGTCAGCCCCAGCATTTT
TRBV5-1	few	TRBJ2-5	.	CASSFAWETQYF	TGCGCCAGCAGCTTTGCTTGGGAGACCCAGTACTTC
TRBV5-1	.	TRBJ2-1	.	CASSAPRDFSYNEQFF	TGCGCCAGCAGCGCTCCGCGGGACTTTTCCTACAATGAGCAGTTCTTC
TRBV10-3	.	TRBJ2-1	TRBD2	CAISESDGLAGHNEQFF	TGTGCCATCAGTGAGTCGGACGGACTAGCGGGACACAATGAGCAGTTCTTC
TRBV10-3	few	TRBJ2-7	.	CAISDGVRDYYEQYF	TGTGCCATCAGTGACGGGGTCAGGGATTACTACGAGCAGTACTTC
TRBV9	few	TRBJ2-5	TRBD1	CASSVGSGQGQTQYF	TGTGCCAGCAGCGTAGGATCGGGACAGGGACAGACCCAGTACTTC
TRBV12-3/TRBV12-4	.	TRBJ2-2	TRBD2	CASHSGSNTGELFF	TGTGCCAGCCATAGCGGGTCCAACACCGGGGAGCTGTTTTTT
TRBV6-5	.	TRBJ2-5	.	CASSYRSTGDRQETQYF	TGTGCCAGCAGTTACCGATCGACTGGCGACCGGCAAGAGACCCAGTACTTC
TRBV4-1	few	TRBJ2-6	.	CASSPSVAGANVLTF	TGCGCCAGCAGCCCGTCAGTAGCTGGGGCCAACGTCCTGACTTTC
TRBV27	few	TRBJ2-2	.	CASSSRMNTGELFF	TGTGCCAGCAGTTCCCGGATGAACACCGGGGAGCTGTTTTTT
TRBV24-1	.	TRBJ2-1	.	CATSDNTRGEVYNEQFF	TGTGCCACCAGTGATAACACAAGGGGAGAGGTATACAATGAGCAGTTCTTC
TRBV18	.	TRBJ1-6	TRBD1	CASSPGTAHNSPLHF	TGTGCCAGCTCACCCGGGACAGCCCACAATTCACCCCTCCACTTT
TRBV10-3	few	TRBJ2-1	TRBD2	CARGLAGVEAYNEQFF	TGTGCCAGGGGACTAGCGGGAGTAGAGGCCTACAATGAGCAGTTCTTC
TRBV24-1	.	TRBJ2-5	TRBD2	CATSGTSGSWAETQYF	TGTGCCACCAGTGGGACTAGCGGGAGTTGGGCGGAGACCCAGTACTTC
TRBV2	.	TRBJ2-1	.	CASTGLAVTFF	TGTGCCAGCACGGGATTAGCGGTTACCTTCTTC